One and the same sample provided the 4 T cell receptor beta chains below, sequenced in a study of T cell repertoires in cytomegalovirus infection. A single record per CDR3 protein comes from TCRdb applying MiXCR to the reads. This sample has more than 150,000 distinct CDR3 sequences, with 17% found just once. Sequenced: CD8+ T cells from PBMCs. All receptors come from a human donor in good health (CMV status not recorded). Some clones in this sample may be carry-over from other donors' samples.

This chain joins TRBV15 and TRBJ2-3; possibly TRBD1 for D (5 bases). CDR1 and CDR2 (germline): LNHNV, YYDKDF (reference sequence). V was cut by 1 base and J by 3 bases, with 17 bases left in between. The CDR3 contains 17 residues. Here the CDR3 reads CATSRATDTPGTDTQYF. DNA for the CDR3: TGTGCCACCAGCAGAGCTACGGACACGCCAGGTACAGATACGCAGTATTTT.

The chain combines TRBV7-2 with TRBJ2-5; maybe TRBD1 (6 bases). The V end was cut by 3 bases, the J end by 5 bases, with 16 bases between. The CDR3 runs 15 residues. Germline loops: CDR1 SGHTA, CDR2 FQGNSA. The CDR3 region has the DNA TGTGCCAGCAGCTTGTTACAGGGCTGGAGGGAGACCCAGTACTTC. Its protein is CASSLLQGWRETQYF.

This clonotype has only a few counts. This CDR3 reads CASTGTDSYEQYF. CDR3 in DNA: TGTGCCAGTACCGGGACAGACTCCTACGAGCAGTACTTC. The genes are TRBV6-5 and TRBJ2-7; 7 nucleotides match TRBD1. In germline, CDR1 is MNHEY, CDR2 SVGAGI. V trimming: 9 bases; J trimming: 0 bases; junction bases outside the gene matches: 5. The CDR3 contains 13 residues.

The V call is TRBV28, the J call TRBJ1-2; 7 bases are a match to TRBD1. There are 13 residues in the CDR3. With 3 bases clipped from V and 8 bases from J, the junction kept 6 bases outside the gene matches. Germline V gene data show CDR1 as MDHEN and CDR2 as SYDVKM. In DNA, the CDR3 is TGTGCCAGCAGTTTGACGCCAGGGGGAGGCTACACCTTC. Translated, it gives CASSLTPGGGYTF.